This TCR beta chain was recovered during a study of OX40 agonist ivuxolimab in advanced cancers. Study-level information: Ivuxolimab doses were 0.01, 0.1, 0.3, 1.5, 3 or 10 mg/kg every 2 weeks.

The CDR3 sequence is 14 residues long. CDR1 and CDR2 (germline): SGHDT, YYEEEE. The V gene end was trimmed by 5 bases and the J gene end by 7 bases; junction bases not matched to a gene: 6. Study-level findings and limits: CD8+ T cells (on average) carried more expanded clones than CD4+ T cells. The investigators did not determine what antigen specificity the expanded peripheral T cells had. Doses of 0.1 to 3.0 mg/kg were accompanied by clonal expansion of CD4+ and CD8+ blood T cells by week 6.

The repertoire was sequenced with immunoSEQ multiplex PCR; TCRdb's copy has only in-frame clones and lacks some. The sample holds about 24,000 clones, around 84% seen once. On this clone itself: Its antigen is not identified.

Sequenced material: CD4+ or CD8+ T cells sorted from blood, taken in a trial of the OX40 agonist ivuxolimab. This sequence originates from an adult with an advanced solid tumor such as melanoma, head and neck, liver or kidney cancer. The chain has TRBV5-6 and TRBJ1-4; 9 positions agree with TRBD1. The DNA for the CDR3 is TGTGCCAGCAGTTTACAGGGGGCGCGTGAAAAACTGTTTTTT. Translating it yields CASSLQGAREKLFF. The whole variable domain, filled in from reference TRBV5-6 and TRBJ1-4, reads DAGVTQSPTHLIKTRGQQVTLRCSPKSGHDTVSWYQQALGQGPQFIFQYYEEEERQRGNFPDRFSGHQFPNYSSELNVNALLLGDSALYLCASSLQGAREKLFFGSGTQLSVL.